This entry concerns a single T cell receptor beta chain. The data originate from a study of T cell responses to AZD1222 COVID-19 vaccine. Repertoires were generated with immunoSEQ multiplex PCR, while TCRdb's copy carries only in-frame clones and drops some. The data contain about 110,000 clones, more than 80% of them seen just once; the ten biggest clones take up about 6.6%. CDR3 length: 15 residues. The germline CDR1 and CDR2 sequences are SGHRS and YFSETQ. Trimming removed 4 bases from V and 4 bases from J, with 17 bases in between. This chain uses TRBV5-1 with TRBJ2-5; D ambiguous. The sequence was obtained from an adult in good health. Source: peripheral blood, taken on day 0 of AZD1222 vaccination. The CDR3 protein is CASSPPDRVGETQYF. CDR3 in DNA: TGCGCCAGCAGCCCCCCTGACCGGGTGGGAGAGACCCAGTACTTC.